The 24 T cell receptor beta chains below come from one sample, sequenced in a study of long-term antiretroviral therapy in people with HIV. They ran version v3.0 of the immunoSEQ assay at survey level. Generated by immunoSEQ multiplex PCR, the TCRdb table keeps only in-frame clones and is missing some. The sample carries about 25,000 clones, roughly 79% recorded once. This specimen was unsorted PBMCs, taken 2.1 years after starting antiretroviral therapy. The receptors derive from a man aged 30-40 years with HIV.

The rearrangement uses TRBV7-7 and TRBJ1-5; TRBD1 is a possible D gene (5 bases). The germline CDR1 and CDR2 sequences are SSHAT and FNYEAQ (reference sequence). This CDR3 is built from 17 residues. Trimming took off 5 bases at V and 5 bases at J, with 22 bases between the two ends. CDR3 sequence reads: CASSPIPVVKGHQPQHF. For the CDR3, the DNA is TGTGCCAGCAGCCCTATCCCCGTTGTGAAGGGGCATCAGCCCCAGCATTTT.

The chain links TRBV19 to TRBJ2-1; no reliable D call. Per the germline V gene, CDR1 is LNHDA and CDR2 is SQIVND (reference sequence). With 10 bases removed from V and 7 bases from J, the gap between germline ends came to 14 bases. The CDR3 consists of 12 residues. This CDR3 reads CATGSIGNEQFF. In DNA form, the CDR3 reads TGTGCCACCGGGTCCATCGGGAATGAGCAGTTCTTC.

This clone is medium-sized in the sample. Other nucleotide sequences in the sample specify the same CDR3. The CDR3 sequence: CAISVGNEQYF. In nucleotides, the CDR3 is TGTGCCATCAGTGTAGGTAACGAGCAGTACTTC. The chain uses TRBV10-3 and TRBJ2-7, with D unresolved. The CDR3 is 11 amino acids. Looked up from germline, CDR1 is ENHRY and CDR2 is SYGVKD. V lost 4 bases to trimming and J lost 5 bases, with 6 bases between them.

This sequence joins TRBV28 and TRBJ1-1; D is ambiguous. The CDR3 covers 10 residues. V lost 5 bases and J 12 bases, leaving 10 bases between the germline ends. Germline CDR1 MDHEN, CDR2 SYDVKM. Written as DNA, the CDR3 is TGTGCCAGCAGTACGGGAAGGACTTTCTTT. Its translation: CASSTGRTFF.

The rearrangement uses TRBV7-9 and TRBJ1-1; 8 positions agree with TRBD1. Germline CDR1 is SEHNR and CDR2 is FQNEAQ (reference sequence). With V trimmed by 4 bases and J by 4 bases, 2 bases remained unmatched. The CDR3 covers 13 residues. CDR3 protein: CASSSRGPTEAFF. The CDR3 nucleotides read TGTGCCAGCAGCTCCAGGGGGCCCACTGAAGCTTTCTTT.

The genes are TRBV5-1 and TRBJ1-1; D is perhaps TRBD1 (5 bases). In germline, CDR1 is SGHRS, CDR2 YFSETQ. The CDR3 has 18 amino acids. The V gene lost 0 bases and the J gene lost 5 bases, with 23 bases spanning the gap. This chain's CDR3 is CASSLVLAPQGKWTEAFF. As DNA, the CDR3 is TGCGCCAGCAGCTTGGTCCTCGCTCCTCAGGGTAAGTGGACTGAAGCTTTCTTT.

The rearrangement joins TRBV5-6 to TRBJ2-7; D gene ambiguous. The germline V gene encodes CDR1 SGHDT and CDR2 YYEEEE. The CDR3 consists of 11 residues. Deletions cut 0 bases from V and 6 bases from J, with 4 bases between. The CDR3 DNA reads TGTGCCAGCAGCTTGGAGTTCGAGCAGTACTTC. This gives the protein CASSLEFEQYF.

This chain links TRBV18 with TRBJ1-2; no clear D gene. The germline V gene has CDR1 KGHSH and CDR2 LQKENI. The CDR3 totals 17 residues. The V end was cut by 0 bases, the J end by 0 bases, with 14 bases between. In DNA form, the CDR3 reads TGTGCCAGCTCACCACCCCGGGAGCGTGGGACTAACTATGGCTACACCTTC. The encoded protein is CASSPPRERGTNYGYTF.

The chain is built from TRBV7-9 and TRBJ1-4; D might be TRBD1 (6 bases). The CDR3 runs 14 residues. CDR1 SEHNR and CDR2 FQNEAQ come from the germline V gene (reference sequence). Trimming removed 7 bases at V and 15 bases at J, with 24 bases between. CDR3 in DNA: TGTGCCAGCATGACGGACCGGCAGGGGAAAAGGGTGTTTTTT. This sequence encodes CASMTDRQGKRVFF.

The CDR3 sequence: CAWSPTNTGELFF. DNA of the CDR3: TGTGCCTGGAGTCCCACCAACACCGGGGAGCTGTTTTTT. V is TRBV30 and J is TRBJ2-2; no definite D call. Germline CDR1 is GTSNPN and CDR2 is SVGIG (reference sequence). The V and J ends lost 2 bases and 2 bases respectively, with 6 bases between them. This CDR3 has 13 amino acids.

The CDR3 loop reads CASSLGVGGSYEQYF. The CDR3 DNA reads as TGTGCCAGCAGCTTGGGGGTGGGGGGCTCCTACGAGCAGTACTTC. The chain uses TRBV7-2 and TRBJ2-7, with D possibly matching TRBD2 (6 bases). V lost 3 bases and J 0 bases, leaving 12 bases between the germline ends. Germline CDR1 reads SGHTA; CDR2 reads FQGNSA. This CDR3 region has 15 residues.

This chain joins TRBV7-9 and TRBJ2-2; tentative D call: TRBD1 (5 bases). Germline CDR1 is SEHNR and CDR2 is FQNEAQ (reference sequence). The CDR3 totals 17 residues. V was cut by 2 bases and J by 1 base, with 14 bases left in between. The chain's CDR3 is CASSLIRGHLNTGELFF. CDR3 sequence (DNA): TGTGCCAGCAGCTTAATAAGGGGCCATCTGAACACCGGGGAGCTGTTTTTT.

The rearrangement links TRBV5-4 to TRBJ2-3; TRBD2 aligns across 8 bases. This CDR3 is 15 amino acids long. In germline, CDR1 is SGHNT, CDR2 YYREEE (reference sequence). J lost 1 base, V lost 1 base, and 2 bases had no gene match. CDR3 region: CASSLRAGGTDTQYF. In DNA form, the CDR3 reads TGTGCCAGCAGCTTGAGAGCGGGGGGCACAGATACGCAGTATTTT.

This CDR3 is CASSLAGAFISGANVLTF. CDR3 DNA: TGTGCCAGCAGCTTAGCCGGGGCTTTTATATCTGGGGCCAACGTCCTGACTTTC. This chain uses TRBV7-9 with TRBJ2-6; D assignment may be TRBD1 or TRBD2 (5 bases each). The V end lost 0 bases, the J end lost 1 base, and 13 bases lay between the germline ends. The germline gives CDR1 SEHNR, CDR2 FQNEAQ (reference sequence). The CDR3 is 18 residues long.

This chain connects TRBV7-3 to TRBJ2-5, with 7 nucleotides matching TRBD1. The CDR3 is 14 amino acids. V was pared by 8 bases and J by 7 bases, with 13 bases of the junction left unmatched. Germline CDR1 is SGHTA and CDR2 is FQGTGA. CDR3 region: CASVLQGSGVTQYF. DNA for the CDR3: TGTGCCAGCGTACTACAGGGGTCCGGGGTGACCCAGTACTTC.

The rearrangement joins TRBV28 to TRBJ2-5; weak D call: TRBD2 (6 bases). The germline V gene has CDR1 MDHEN and CDR2 SYDVKM. This CDR3 has 14 residues. V lost 2 bases and J lost 4, with 11 bases in between. The DNA for the CDR3 is TGTGCCAGCAGTTTAGAAGGGCGGGGAGAGACCCAGTACTTC. This translates into CASSLEGRGETQYF.

The chain links TRBV29-1 to TRBJ2-1; 9 bases line up with TRBD2. Looked up from germline, CDR1 is SQVTM and CDR2 is ANQGSEA. The CDR3 is 18 amino acids. V lost 0 bases to trimming and J lost 7 bases; unmatched junction nucleotides: 16. In DNA, the CDR3 is TGCAGCGTTGAAGATCGTACTATTGCAGCGGGAGGCGGGAATGAGCAGTTCTTC. It codes for CSVEDRTIAAGGGNEQFF.

The V call is TRBV4-2, the J call TRBJ2-2; no reliable D call. Trimming stripped 1 base from V and 5 bases from J, with 8 bases between. Germline CDR1 LGHNA, CDR2 YNFKEQ. This CDR3 is built from 14 residues. In DNA form, the CDR3 reads TGTGCCAGCAGCCAAGGATTTCGGACCGGGGAGCTGTTTTTT. It specifies CASSQGFRTGELFF.

The chain links TRBV28 to TRBJ2-1; 9 bases are shared with TRBD2. Germline values: CDR1 MDHEN, CDR2 SYDVKM. The CDR3 has 17 amino acids. The junction had 12 bases not matched to a gene; V was cut back by 3 bases and J by 6 bases. In DNA, the CDR3 is TGTGCCAGCAGTTTGCTAGGCGGGGGGGACTCGAGCAATGAGCAGTTCTTC. Residues: CASSLLGGGDSSNEQFF.

The V call is TRBV27, the J call TRBJ2-7; a possible D gene is TRBD2 (5 bases). Germline lookup yields CDR1 MNHEY and CDR2 SMNVEV (reference sequence). The CDR3 consists of 13 residues. V shed 6 bases and J shed 3 bases, with 12 bases lying between them. Written as DNA, the CDR3 is TGTGCCAGCAGGCCAAAGGAGGTCTACGAGCAGTACTTC. Its translation: CASRPKEVYEQYF.

CDR3: CASSQDAGQNEQFF. Written as DNA, the CDR3 is TGCGCCAGCAGCCAAGATGCAGGGCAGAATGAGCAGTTCTTC. The chain joins TRBV4-3 to TRBJ2-1; D is perhaps TRBD1 (5 bases). The germline CDR1 and CDR2 sequences are LGHNA and YSLEER. The CDR3 is made up of 14 amino acids. V was shortened by 0 bases and J by 7 bases, with 10 bases between the two germline ends.

The V call is TRBV14, the J call TRBJ1-2, with D unresolved. Trimming took 0 bases from V and 11 from J, leaving 16 bases between them. The germline CDR1 and CDR2 sequences are SGHDN and FVKESK. This CDR3 is built from 14 residues. The CDR3 protein is CASSQDDILVQYTF. The CDR3 region has the DNA TGTGCCAGCAGCCAAGACGACATTTTGGTCCAGTACACCTTC.

This clone occurred a few times. The V and J genes are TRBV7-9 and TRBJ2-7, with D hard to call. This CDR3 is 15 amino acids long. Germline assignment: CDR1 SEHNR and CDR2 FQNEAQ (reference sequence). The ends were cut back, 5 bases at V and 5 bases at J, with 19 bases in the middle. CDR3 in amino acids: CASSSRVGSVDEQYF. CDR3 DNA: TGTGCCAGCAGCAGTAGGGTGGGCTCTGTCGACGAGCAGTACTTC.

The V call is TRBV28, the J call TRBJ2-7; the D gene is possibly TRBD2 (5 bases). Per germline, CDR1 MDHEN and CDR2 SYDVKM. V lost 2 bases and J 7 bases, leaving 18 bases between the germline ends. CDR3 length equals 15 residues. CDR3: CASSLMTLLTREQYF. DNA of the CDR3: TGTGCCAGCAGTTTAATGACACTCCTAACTAGGGAGCAGTACTTC.